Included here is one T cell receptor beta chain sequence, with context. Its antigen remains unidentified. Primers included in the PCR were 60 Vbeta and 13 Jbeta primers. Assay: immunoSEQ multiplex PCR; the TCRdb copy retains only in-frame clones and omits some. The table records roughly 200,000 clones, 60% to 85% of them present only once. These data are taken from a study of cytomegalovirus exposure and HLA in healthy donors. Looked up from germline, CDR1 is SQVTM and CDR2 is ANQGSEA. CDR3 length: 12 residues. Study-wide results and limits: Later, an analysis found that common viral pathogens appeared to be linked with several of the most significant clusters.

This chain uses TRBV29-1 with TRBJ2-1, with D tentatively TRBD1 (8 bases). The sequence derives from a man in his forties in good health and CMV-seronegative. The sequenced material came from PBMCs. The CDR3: CNRGGADNEQFF. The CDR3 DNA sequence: TGCAACAGGGGGGGGGCTGACAATGAGCAGTTCTTC.